This T cell receptor beta chain was profiled in a study of cytomegalovirus exposure and HLA in healthy donors. Measured with immunoSEQ multiplex PCR; TCRdb has only the in-frame clones, and not every one. The sample lists 85,000 to 95,000 clones; 95% to 97% were seen once. Germline V gene data show CDR1 as SQVTM and CDR2 as ANQGSEA. The CDR3 loop spans 13 amino acids. V dropped 6 bases and J dropped 4 bases, with 13 bases sitting between them. V usage is TRBV29-1 and J usage is TRBJ1-3, with D hard to call. This sequence was found in a man between 18 and 35 years old in good health and CMV-seronegative. Material for sequencing was PBMCs. CDR3 DNA sequence: TGCAGCGTCCGGGAAGCCCCGGGAAACACCATATATTTT. It encodes CSVREAPGNTIYF.